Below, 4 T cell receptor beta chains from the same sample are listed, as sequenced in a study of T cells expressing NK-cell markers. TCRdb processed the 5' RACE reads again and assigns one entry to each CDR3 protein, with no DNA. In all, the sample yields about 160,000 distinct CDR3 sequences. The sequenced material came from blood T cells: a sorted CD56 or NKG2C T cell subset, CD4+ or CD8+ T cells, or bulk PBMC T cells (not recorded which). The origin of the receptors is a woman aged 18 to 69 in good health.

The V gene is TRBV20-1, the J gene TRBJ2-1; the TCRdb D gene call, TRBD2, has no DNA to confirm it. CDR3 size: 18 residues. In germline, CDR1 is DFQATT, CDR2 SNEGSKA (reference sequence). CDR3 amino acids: CSARPLIGSGRFVNEQFF.

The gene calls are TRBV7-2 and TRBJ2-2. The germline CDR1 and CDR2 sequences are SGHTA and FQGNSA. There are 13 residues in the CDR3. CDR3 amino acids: CASSFSYTGELFF.

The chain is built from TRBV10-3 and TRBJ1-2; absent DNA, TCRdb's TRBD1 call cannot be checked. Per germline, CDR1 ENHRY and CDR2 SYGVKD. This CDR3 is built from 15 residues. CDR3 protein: CAISESGGADYGYTF.

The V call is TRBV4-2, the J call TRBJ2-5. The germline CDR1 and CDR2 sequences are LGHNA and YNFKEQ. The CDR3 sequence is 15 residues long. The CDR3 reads CASSQGSLGGETQYF.